Each of the 3 T cell receptor beta chains below was sequenced from the same sample in a study of CD8 T cells in ankylosing spondylitis. Findings of the study overall: Roughly eight highly homologous variants formed a TCR beta motif that appeared characteristic of ankylosing spondylitis blood.

Using its own MiXCR run on the 5' RACE reads, TCRdb lists one record per CDR3 protein. The sample consists of some 840,000 distinct CDR3 sequences, approximately 10% of them appearing once. Antigens of these TCRs are unknown. Material for sequencing was blood, either unsorted or a sorted T cell fraction (not recorded which). The receptors here all came from a male donor with ankylosing spondylitis.

This clonotype was seen more than once but under ten times. This chain connects TRBV4-3 to TRBJ2-7; no clear D gene. Germline V CDR1 and CDR2: LGHNA, YSLEER. The CDR3 is 13 residues long. V shed 0 bases and J shed 0 bases, with 3 bases lying between them. CDR3 residues: CASSQEFSYEQYF. Here the CDR3 DNA reads TGCGCCAGCAGCCAAGAATTCTCCTACGAGCAGTACTTC.

V and J are TRBV7-9 and TRBJ2-1, with 10 nucleotides matching TRBD2. V lost 4 bases, J lost 6 bases, and 9 bases stayed unmatched. CDR1 and CDR2 from the germline V gene are SEHNR and FQNEAQ (reference sequence). This CDR3 is 16 amino acids long. The chain's CDR3 is CASSSILAGIGNEQFF. The CDR3 DNA is TGTGCCAGCAGCTCAATACTAGCGGGAATAGGCAATGAGCAGTTCTTC.

V is TRBV5-1 and J is TRBJ2-3; 9 nucleotides align to TRBD1. Germline assignment: CDR1 SGHRS and CDR2 YFSETQ. The CDR3 extends over 18 amino acids. V was clipped by 0 bases and J by 1 base; unmatched bases: 9. CDR3 bases: TGCGCCAGCAGCTTGGAGGACAGGGGATGGATGGGCACAGATACGCAGTATTTT. Protein sequence: CASSLEDRGWMGTDTQYF.